A single sample is the source of the 19 T cell receptor beta chains below, sequenced in a study of cytomegalovirus exposure and HLA in healthy donors. Both 60 Vbeta primers and 13 Jbeta primers went into the PCR. Using immunoSEQ multiplex PCR, the repertoire was profiled, and TCRdb retains in-frame clones only, with some absent. The sample has about 220,000 clones, 60% to 80% seen once; the top ten hold 1.5% to 2%. Sequencing used PBMCs. Receptors were obtained from a woman in her thirties in good health and CMV-seronegative.

This chain joins TRBV15 and TRBJ2-5, with 8 bases fitting TRBD2. The CDR3 contains 15 residues. Germline V gene data show CDR1 as LNHNV and CDR2 as YYDKDF (reference sequence). The V segment lost 0 bases and the J segment 4 bases; nucleotides outside the gene matches: 4. For the CDR3, the DNA is TGTGCCACCAGCAGAGAACCGGGGGGGGGAGAGACCCAGTACTTC. It specifies CATSREPGGGETQYF.

The chain has TRBV6-5 and TRBJ2-7; D remains ambiguous. The germline gives CDR1 MNHEY, CDR2 SVGAGI. There are 15 residues in the CDR3. V gave up 6 bases and J gave up 3 bases, with 18 bases separating them. The CDR3 loop is CASSLEALGSYEQYF. The CDR3 nucleotides are TGTGCCAGCAGCCTTGAGGCCCTGGGTAGCTACGAGCAGTACTTC.

The chain couples TRBV27 to TRBJ2-3; the match to TRBD2 covers 10 bases. V lost 6 bases to trimming and J lost 3 bases; unmatched junction nucleotides: 6. The CDR3 has 15 residues. Germline V gives CDR1 MNHEY, CDR2 SMNVEV (reference sequence). DNA of the CDR3: TGTGCCAGCAGGACGTGGACTAGCGGAACAGATACGCAGTATTTT. Translation gives CASRTWTSGTDTQYF.

Of note for this clone: One junction end does not reproduce the germline sequence, and a read error may be involved. The J gene is TRBJ1-5, the V gene TRBV4-1, with D perhaps TRBD1 (6 bases). The V gene's germline CDR1 is MGHRA and CDR2 YSYEKL. The CDR3 sequence is 16 residues long. The CDR3 DNA sequence: TGTGCCAGCAGCCAAGGGTTGGGGGCGGAAGATCAGCCCCAGCATTTT. Translating gives CASSQGLGAEDQPQHF.

The genes are TRBV19 and TRBJ2-7; TRBD1 aligns across 8 bases. Germline CDR1 reads LNHDA; CDR2 reads SQIVND (reference sequence). The CDR3 runs 14 residues. Trimming took 4 bases from V and 2 from J; bases not matched to a gene: 4. CDR3 loop: CASSTRDRPYEQYF. In nucleotides, the CDR3 is TGTGCCAGTAGTACCCGGGACAGGCCCTACGAGCAGTACTTC.

The V call is TRBV7-9, the J call TRBJ2-2; D uncertain. Deletions cut 6 bases from V and 6 bases from J, with 14 bases between. The CDR3 is made up of 14 amino acids. Germline V lookup: CDR1 SEHNR, CDR2 FQNEAQ (reference sequence). As DNA, the CDR3 is TGTGCCAGCAGTCGTTTGGCGAGCGCCGGGGAGCTGTTTTTT. Translating it yields CASSRLASAGELFF. The whole variable domain, filled in from reference TRBV7-9 and TRBJ2-2, reads DTGVSQNPRHKITKRGQNVTFRCDPISEHNRLYWYRQTLGQGPEFLTYFQNEAQLEKSRLLSDRFSAERPKGSFSTLEIQRTEQGDSAMYLCASSRLASAGELFFGEGSRLTVL.

The rearrangement joins TRBV7-8 to TRBJ2-3; maybe TRBD2 (5 bases). The CDR3 has 16 amino acids. Germline-derived CDR1 and CDR2 are SGHVS and FQNEAQ. The V and J ends lost 1 base and 2 bases respectively, with 13 bases between them. This CDR3 reads CASSLVSRGLTDTQYF. The CDR3 DNA follows: TGTGCCAGCAGCTTAGTTTCGCGAGGGCTCACAGATACGCAGTATTTT.

The V and J genes are TRBV6-5 and TRBJ1-1; no firm D call. This CDR3 has 12 residues. CDR1 is MNHEY, CDR2 SVGAGI, per germline. The germline V and J ends were trimmed by 5 bases and 5 bases, with 9 bases remaining between them. Here the CDR3 DNA reads TGTGCCAGCAGTCCGGAGGGAACTGAAGCTTTCTTT. This gives the protein CASSPEGTEAFF.

The chain recombines TRBV7-9 with TRBJ1-1, with TRBD1 matching over 7 bases. V trimming: 7 bases; J trimming: 0 bases; junction bases outside the gene matches: 8. This CDR3 comprises 15 residues. The germline V gene encodes CDR1 SEHNR and CDR2 FQNEAQ (reference sequence). This CDR3 is CASTDRVLLNTEAFF. CDR3 bases: TGTGCCAGCACCGACAGGGTCTTACTGAACACTGAAGCTTTCTTT.

This clone came up a few times. V and J are TRBV6-5 and TRBJ2-1, with 9 bases fitting TRBD2. The CDR3 runs to 15 residues. Germline V gives CDR1 MNHEY, CDR2 SVGAGI. V lost 0 bases to trimming and J lost 5 bases; unmatched junction nucleotides: 2. The CDR3 DNA is TGTGCCAGCAGTTACTCGGCGGGGGGGGACAATGAGCAGTTCTTC. Translation gives CASSYSAGGDNEQFF.

V is TRBV5-1 and J is TRBJ2-5; D may be TRBD1 (6 bases). The V and J ends lost 1 base and 2 bases respectively, with 9 bases between them. The CDR3 contains 14 residues. The germline V gene encodes CDR1 SGHRS and CDR2 YFSETQ. CDR3 nucleotide sequence: TGCGCCAGCAGCTTGACCCAGGGGCAAGAGACCCAGTACTTC. It specifies CASSLTQGQETQYF.

To note about this clone: An end of the junction differs from the germline gene, which may be a read error. The V call is TRBV7-9, the J call TRBJ2-3; D may be TRBD2 (6 bases). The CDR3 has 15 amino acids. Per the germline V gene, CDR1 is SEHNR and CDR2 is FQNEAQ (reference sequence). In DNA, the CDR3 is TGTTCCAGCAGCCTCGTCCCTAGCGGCACAGATACGCAGTATTTT. Translation: CSSSLVPSGTDTQYF.

J is TRBJ1-1 and V is TRBV7-2, with D unclear. Trimming stripped 5 bases from V and 0 bases from J, with 13 bases between. Germline values: CDR1 SGHTA, CDR2 FQGNSA. The length of the CDR3 is 15 residues. CDR3 in amino acids: CASSGGPFMNTEAFF. The CDR3 DNA reads TGTGCCAGCAGCGGTGGCCCGTTCATGAACACTGAAGCTTTCTTT. Filled out from reference TRBV7-2 and TRBJ1-1, the complete variable domain reads GAGVSQSPSNKVTEKGKDVELRCDPISGHTALYWYRQSLGQGLEFLIYFQGNSAPDKSGLPSDRFSAERTGGSVSTLTIQRTQQEDSAVYLCASSGGPFMNTEAFFGQGTRLTVV.

The V and J genes are TRBV20-1 and TRBJ2-7; tentative D call: TRBD2 (6 bases). Per germline, CDR1 DFQATT and CDR2 SNEGSKA (reference sequence). Trimming stripped 4 bases from V and 7 bases from J, with 11 bases between. This CDR3 has 11 residues. The CDR3 loop is CSAKVGGEQYF. The CDR3 DNA sequence: TGCAGTGCTAAGGTAGGAGGGGAGCAGTACTTC.

The V call is TRBV27, the J call TRBJ1-3; 7 bases match TRBD1. In germline, CDR1 is MNHEY, CDR2 SMNVEV (reference sequence). The CDR3 sequence is 15 residues long. J was trimmed by 0 bases and V by 6 bases; bases with no gene match: 5. The CDR3 DNA sequence: TGTGCCAGCAGCTCGGGACAGTCCTCTGGAAACACCATATATTTT. Translating gives CASSSGQSSGNTIYF.

The rearrangement uses TRBV5-1 and TRBJ2-3, with D possibly matching TRBD2 (5 bases). Germline V gene sequence: CDR1 SGHRS, CDR2 YFSETQ. V lost 0 bases to trimming and J lost 4 bases, with 15 bases between them. The CDR3 has 16 residues. CDR3 sequence: CASSLVVGIPPDTQYF. DNA for the CDR3: TGCGCCAGCAGCTTGGTGGTCGGGATCCCCCCAGATACGCAGTATTTT.

CDR3 sequence reads: CASSLAGGVSSYNEQFF. The CDR3 bases are TGTGCCAGCAGCTTGGCGGGGGGCGTTAGCTCCTACAATGAGCAGTTCTTC. The gene calls are TRBV7-3 and TRBJ2-1; 8 bases are shared with TRBD2. Germline CDR1 is SGHTA and CDR2 is FQGTGA. CDR3 length equals 17 residues. The trim removed 3 bases at V and 0 bases at J, leaving 7 bases unmatched.

CDR3 sequence (DNA): TGTGCCAGCAGGCCTACACCAGGGCGTGGAGCCAACTACGAGCAGTACTTC. Amino acids: CASRPTPGRGANYEQYF. This chain joins TRBV27 and TRBJ2-5; D might be TRBD1 (5 bases). The J call may be incorrect, as the DNA end agrees better with TRBJ2-7. The length of the CDR3 is 17 residues. Per germline, CDR1 MNHEY and CDR2 SMNVEV (reference sequence).

The rearrangement joins TRBV5-1 to TRBJ2-2; D is possibly TRBD2 (5 bases). Germline loops: CDR1 SGHRS, CDR2 YFSETQ. The CDR3 runs 15 residues. V gave up 4 bases and J gave up 1 base, with 11 bases separating them. The CDR3 DNA is TGCGCCAGCAGCCTGAGGGTTCGGAACACCGGGGAGCTGTTTTTT. Its translation: CASSLRVRNTGELFF.